The clone carrying this T cell receptor (beta chain) occurred a few times. CDR1 MNHEY and CDR2 SVGEGT come from the germline V gene. V lost 4 bases and J 4 bases, leaving 11 bases between the germline ends. This CDR3 region has 14 residues. These data come from a study of T cells in Graves' hyperthyroidism and ophthalmopathy. What was amplified from RNA transcripts were TCR beta CDR3 regions. When the TCR CDR3 underwent first-round RT-PCR, the HTBI primer set was used. TCRdb re-derived calls from the multiplex PCR reads in MiXCR, one entry per CDR3 protein. The data show hundreds of thousands of distinct CDR3 sequences, roughly 15% seen once.

This clonotype was sampled from a woman aged 45-59 years with Graves' ophthalmopathy. This sequence joins TRBV6-2 or TRBV6-3 and TRBJ2-1; D might be TRBD1 or TRBD2, each matching 5 bases. Material for sequencing was blood. CDR3 in DNA: TGTGCCAGCAGTTTCGGGGACGGTTACAATGAGCAGTTCTTC. Translated, it gives CASSFGDGYNEQFF.